Listed below are T cell receptor beta chains from one sample, sequenced in a study of regulatory dendritic cells for organ transplantation. Assay: immunoSEQ multiplex PCR; the TCRdb copy retains only in-frame clones and omits some. The table lists 5,400 or so clones, about 70% of them singletons. These receptors lack a known antigen. Sequencing was carried out using memory CD8+ T cells from blood cultured with regulatory dendritic cells. These receptor sequences come from a human donor in good health. CDR3s include the opening cysteine and the closing phenylalanine or tryptophan. The D gene is left open where the match is weak. Clone size is given for some rows only: seen once, a few or many times, or a class if the clone is expanded.

j_call v_call clone_size d_call cdr3_aa cdr3_nt
TRBJ2-7 TRBV7-8 NA TRBD1 CASSLYRGPSYEQYF TGTGCCAGCAGCTTATACAGGGGCCCCTCCTACGAGCAGTACTTC
TRBJ2-7 TRBV30 NA TRBD1 CAWSPADRRSYEQYF TGTGCCTGGAGTCCCGCGGACAGGCGCTCCTACGAGCAGTACTTC
TRBJ2-1 TRBV6-8 NA TRBD2 CASGKREGTYEQFF TGTGCCAGCGGGAAGCGGGAGGGGACCTATGAGCAGTTCTTC
TRBJ2-7 TRBV4-3 NA NA CASSQEMGGSYEQYF TGCGCCAGCAGCCAAGAGATGGGGGGATCCTACGAGCAGTACTTC
TRBJ2-1 TRBV28 NA TRBD1 CASSLGDRGRDEQFF TGTGCCAGCAGTTTGGGGGACAGGGGCAGGGATGAGCAGTTCTTC
TRBJ2-7 TRBV7-8 NA NA CASSLAQGPSYEQYF TGTGCCAGCAGCTTAGCGCAGGGCCCATCCTACGAGCAGTACTTC
TRBJ1-3 TRBV28 once NA CASSLGVSGNTIHF TGTGCCAGCAGTTTAGGAGTGTCTGGAAACACCATACATTTT
TRBJ2-7 TRBV5-1 NA NA CASSLHRASHFYEQYF TGCGCCAGCAGCTTACACCGCGCTTCTCACTTCTACGAGCAGTACTTC
TRBJ2-5 TRBV27 NA TRBD2 CASSLGLAGQTQYF TGTGCCAGCAGTTTAGGACTAGCCGGACAGACCCAGTACTTC
TRBJ2-1 TRBV29-1 NA TRBD1 CSVEDLQGRTVNEQFF TGCAGCGTTGAAGACTTACAGGGGCGAACGGTTAATGAGCAGTTCTTC
TRBJ1-2 TRBV27 NA NA CASKSEASGYTF TGTGCCAGCAAATCTGAGGCTTCTGGCTACACCTTC
TRBJ2-7 TRBV6-6 few NA CASSLTISYEQYF TGTGCCAGCAGCCTTACCATATCGTACGAGCAGTACTTC
TRBJ2-1 TRBV9 NA TRBD2 CASSVEEGGPLNEQFF TGTGCCAGCAGCGTAGAAGAGGGAGGGCCATTGAATGAGCAGTTCTTC